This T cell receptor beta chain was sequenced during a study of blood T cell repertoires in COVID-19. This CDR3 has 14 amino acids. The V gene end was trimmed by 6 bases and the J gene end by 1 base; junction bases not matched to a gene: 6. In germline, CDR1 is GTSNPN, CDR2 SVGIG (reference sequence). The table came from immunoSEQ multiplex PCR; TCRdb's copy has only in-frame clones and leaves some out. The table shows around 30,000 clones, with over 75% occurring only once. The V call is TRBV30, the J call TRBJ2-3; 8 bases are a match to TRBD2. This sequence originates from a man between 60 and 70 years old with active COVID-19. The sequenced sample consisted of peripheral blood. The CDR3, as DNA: TGTGCCTGTGAGCGGGAGCTTGGCACAGATACGCAGTATTTT. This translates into CACERELGTDTQYF.